Listed below are T cell receptor beta chains from one sample, sequenced in a study of graft-versus-host responses after intestinal transplantation. The antigens these receptors bind are not known. TCRdb keeps only in-frame clones here, not all; method: immunoSEQ multiplex PCR. The data contain 85,000 to 90,000 clones, 75% to 90% of them singletons. Specimen: unstimulated CD4+ T cells sorted from spleen or lymph node cells, collected before intestinal transplant. The source is a human donor who received an intestinal transplant. The CDR3 runs from the conserved cysteine through the conserved F or W. The D gene is left open where the match is weak. Clone size is shown for a subset of rows, as once, few, many or a class of expanded clone.

>TRBJ1-1|TRBD1|TRBV27|once
TGTGCCAGCAGTTTCGGGGACAGGGTAAACACTGAAGCTTTCTTT
CASSFGDRVNTEAFF
>TRBJ2-5|TRBD2|TRBV9|few
TGTGCCAGCAGCACCAACCCGGGGGGTGGGGAGACCCAGTACTTC
CASSTNPGGGETQYF
>TRBJ2-1|.|TRBV18|.
TGTGCCAGCTCACCGTCGGCCTACAATGAGCAGTTCTTC
CASSPSAYNEQFF
>TRBJ2-3|.|TRBV5-4|.
TGTGCCAGCAGACGCAGGGGTGTCATGTACACAGATACGCAGTATTTT
CASRRRGVMYTDTQYF
>TRBJ2-5|.|TRBV2|.
TGTGCCGGCGGGGGGCCAGGGGGGGGGACCCAGTACTTC
CAGGGPGGGTQYF
>TRBJ2-2|.|TRBV6-5|.
TGTGCCAGCAGTTACGGCACGTACACCGGGGAGCTGTTTTTT
CASSYGTYTGELFF
>TRBJ2-5|TRBD2|TRBV5-1|.
TGCGCCAGCAGCAAACTAGCGGGGGGACTCCAAGAGACCCAGTACTTC
CASSKLAGGLQETQYF
>TRBJ2-7|TRBD2|TRBV19|once
TGTGCCAGTAGCTCCCTCACTAGCGGGGAATACGAGCAGTACTTC
CASSSLTSGEYEQYF
>TRBJ2-7|TRBD1|TRBV12-5|once
TGTGCTAGTGGTCCGCAGGGGGCGTACTACGAGCAGTACTTC
CASGPQGAYYEQYF
>TRBJ2-2|.|TRBV19|.
TGTGCCAGTAGTATGTGGGGCGCCGGTAACGGGGAGCTGTTTTTT
CASSMWGAGNGELFF
>TRBJ2-7|TRBD2|TRBV2|.
TGTGCCAGCAGAGGGGCGGGGGGGTCCTACGAGCAGTACTTC
CASRGAGGSYEQYF
>TRBJ1-4|.|TRBV15|.
TGTGCCACCAGCAGGGGCCCTCCCAGAAGTAATGAAAAACTGTTTTTT
CATSRGPPRSNEKLFF
>TRBJ1-2|.|TRBV6-5|.
TGTGCCAGCAGTTACGGAGGGTTGGCCGGCTATGGCTACACCTTC
CASSYGGLAGYGYTF
>TRBJ1-6|.|TRBV27|.
TGTGCCAGCAGTTTGTGGGGCTTAATGGGTTCACCCCTCCACTTT
CASSLWGLMGSPLHF
>TRBJ2-7|.|TRBV7-9|once
TGTGCCAGCAGCTGGTGGAGCTCCTACGAGCAGTACTTC
CASSWWSSYEQYF
>TRBJ2-1|TRBD1|TRBV28|.
TGTGCCAGCAGCCCTCCACAGGGGGTGTCCTACAATGAGCAGTTCTTC
CASSPPQGVSYNEQFF
>TRBJ2-5|.|TRBV19|.
TGTGCCAGTAGCGAATACGGGGGGCGAGAGACCCAGTACTTC
CASSEYGGRETQYF
>TRBJ1-1|.|TRBV6-5|.
TGTGCCAGCACCAGACCCGGCGGGGCTGAAGCTTTCTTT
CASTRPGGAEAFF
>TRBJ2-2|.|TRBV7-9|.
TGTGCCAGCAGCCAAGGACAGAACACCGGGGAGCTGTTTTTT
CASSQGQNTGELFF
>TRBJ1-4|TRBD1|TRBV7-9|once
TGTGCCAGCAGCAACCAGGGACAGGGGAGTGAAAAACTGTTTTTT
CASSNQGQGSEKLFF
>TRBJ2-3|.|TRBV19|.
TGTGCCAGTAGTCACCAGGGTGTCACAGATACGCAGTATTTT
CASSHQGVTDTQYF
>TRBJ2-7|.|TRBV7-8|.
TGTGCCAGCAGCCCACACACAGGGATCTACGAGCAGTACTTC
CASSPHTGIYEQYF
>TRBJ1-4|TRBD1|TRBV4-1|.
TGCGCCAGCAGCCAAGCCCGGGACAGGCGACGGGGAACTAATGAAAAACTGTTTTTT
CASSQARDRRRGTNEKLFF
>TRBJ1-3|.|TRBV6-1|.
TGTGCCAGCACCGAGAGGAGGCGCTCTGGAAACACCATATATTTT
CASTERRRSGNTIYF
>TRBJ2-1|TRBD2|TRBV5-1|.
TGCGCCAGCAGCTCCGGGGGGGGGTACAATGAGCAGTTCTTC
CASSSGGGYNEQFF
>TRBJ1-5|TRBD1|TRBV5-8|.
TGTGCCAGCAGCCCTGACAGGGGCCCAAGCAATCAGCCCCAGCATTTT
CASSPDRGPSNQPQHF
>TRBJ2-1|TRBD2|TRBV5-1|.
TGCGCCAGCATGAAGGTAGCGGGGGGGCTTGAGCAGTTCTTC
CASMKVAGGLEQFF
>TRBJ1-3|.|TRBV9|.
TGTGCCAGCAGCGTAGGGGCAGGGGCTGGAAACACCATATATTTT
CASSVGAGAGNTIYF
>TRBJ2-7|TRBD2|TRBV7-2|.
TGTGCCAGCAGCTTAGGGCTTCGGCCTAGCGGGGTGAGCTCCTACGAGCAGTACTTC
CASSLGLRPSGVSSYEQYF
>TRBJ1-2|.|TRBV28|.
TGTGCCAGCAGCCCCCCCTCTAACTATGGCTACACCTTC
CASSPPSNYGYTF
>TRBJ1-1|TRBD1|TRBV18|.
TGTGCCAGCTCACCGGGGACAGGGACGCTTATTGAAGCTTTCTTT
CASSPGTGTLIEAFF
>TRBJ2-2|.|TRBV7-2|.
TGTGCCAGCAGCTTGGCTAGGGGCGGGGAGCTGTTTTTT
CASSLARGGELFF
>TRBJ2-5|TRBD2|TRBV4-2|.
TGTGCCAGCAGCCAAGAAGGCGGATCCCCTAAGCGGGGGGGCGAAGAGACCCAGTACTTC
CASSQEGGSPKRGGEETQYF
>TRBJ1-5|.|TRBV11-2|.
TGTGCCAGCAGCTTAGATCGGGAGGGGGCCCAGCATTTT
CASSLDREGAQHF
>TRBJ1-2|.|TRBV9|.
TGTGCCAGCAGCGTAGCCGGGACTACCTACCTAGAGCGGTACACCTTC
CASSVAGTTYLERYTF
>TRBJ2-4|.|TRBV6-5|.
TGTGCCAGCGGGGGGTCAGGGCATAACATTCAGTACTTC
CASGGSGHNIQYF
>TRBJ2-3|TRBD2|TRBV4-1|.
TGCGCCAGCAGCCACACGGGGGGGCTGGTGACAGATACGCAGTATTTT
CASSHTGGLVTDTQYF
>TRBJ2-5|TRBD1|TRBV11-2|.
TGTGCCAGCAGCTTAGGACACAGGGGACAAGAGACCCAGTACTTC
CASSLGHRGQETQYF
>TRBJ1-4|TRBD1|TRBV6-6|.
TGTGCCAGCAGCCCCACTTCCGGGACAGGGGCTCCATCACTGTTTTTT
CASSPTSGTGAPSLFF
>TRBJ1-5|.|TRBV2|.
TGTGCCAGCACCATCACAGAGCCCGGATACTCCCAGCATTTT
CASTITEPGYSQHF
>TRBJ2-7|.|TRBV15|.
TGTGCCACCAGCAGAGCACGGGGTGGGTTATCCTACGAGCAGTACTTC
CATSRARGGLSYEQYF